This T cell receptor beta chain appears in the sequencing data of a study of early T cells in non-severe SARS-CoV-2 infection. Across the study: The chains were unpaired, and the sequenced material was bulk RNA from unsorted whole blood.

The CDR3 is made up of 15 amino acids. Germline assignment: CDR1 DFQATT and CDR2 SNEGSKA (reference sequence). Trimming stripped 3 bases from V and 0 bases from J, with 12 bases between. As part of library construction, unique molecular identifiers were attached to individual cDNA molecules. Via MiXCR, TCRdb re-called the 5' RACE reads, giving one row per CDR3 protein. The data contain 84,000 or so distinct CDR3 sequences, 12% of them singletons. Overall study findings and caveats: There was a bias toward anti-spike CD8 responses in VDJdb matching, which missed private and CD4 specificities.

Points on this clonotype: Its antigen is not known.

The V and J genes are TRBV20-1 and TRBJ1-5, with D perhaps matching TRBD1 (6 bases). The sequence was collected from an adult who was a healthcare worker with PCR-confirmed SARS-CoV-2 infection or an uninfected control (not recorded which). Sequencing used whole blood. DNA of the CDR3: TGCAGTGCTAGTGGGGGGGGCTATAGCAATCAGCCCCAGCATTTT. It translates to CSASGGGYSNQPQHF.